Each of the 31 T cell receptor beta chains below was sequenced from the same sample in a study of blood T cell repertoires in COVID-19. Clones were read by immunoSEQ multiplex PCR, and TCRdb kept only the in-frame ones, dropping some. The sample holds 65,000 to 90,000 clones, more than 70% seen once. The sample consisted of peripheral blood. The origin of the receptors is an elderly woman in a cohort sampled during active or convalescent COVID-19.

V gene TRBV27 combines with J gene TRBJ1-5; 9 nucleotides line up with TRBD1. CDR1 and CDR2 from the germline V gene are MNHEY and SMNVEV (reference sequence). V shed 5 bases, J shed 0 bases, and the junction held 8 bases outside the gene matches. The length of the CDR3 is 17 residues. The CDR3 region is CASSHWTGANSNQPQHF. The CDR3 region has the DNA TGTGCCAGCAGTCACTGGACAGGGGCGAATAGCAATCAGCCCCAGCATTTT.

The chain uses TRBV11-2 and TRBJ2-1; 13 nucleotides align to TRBD2. Germline values: CDR1 SGHAT, CDR2 FQNNGV. Unmatched junction bases numbered 12, after V lost 5 bases and J lost 2 bases. There are 19 residues in the CDR3. This chain's CDR3 is CASSLLGTSGIEPYNEQFF. The CDR3 nucleotides are TGTGCCAGCAGCCTCCTGGGGACTAGCGGGATAGAGCCCTACAATGAGCAGTTCTTC.

V usage is TRBV4-1 and J usage is TRBJ2-1; a possible D gene is TRBD2 (5 bases). The V end lost 1 base, the J end lost 7 bases, and 8 bases lay between the germline ends. This CDR3 has 13 residues. In germline, CDR1 is MGHRA, CDR2 YSYEKL. In nucleotides, the CDR3 is TGCGCCAGCAGCCAAGTTCGCGGGAATGAGCAGTTCTTC. Protein: CASSQVRGNEQFF.

This chain uses TRBV19 with TRBJ2-3; 11 nucleotides match TRBD1. Germline-derived CDR1 and CDR2 are LNHDA and SQIVND (reference sequence). J was trimmed by 4 bases and V by 3 bases; bases with no gene match: 12. The length of the CDR3 is 18 residues. In DNA form, the CDR3 reads TGTGCCAGTAGTATCTACTTCCGGGACAGGGGGGGACCAGATACGCAGTATTTT. Protein: CASSIYFRDRGGPDTQYF.

This clone was recorded a few times. The chain uses TRBV5-1 and TRBJ1-2; 8 bases fit TRBD1. V trimming: 4 bases; J trimming: 3 bases; junction bases outside the gene matches: 5. Germline V gene sequence: CDR1 SGHRS, CDR2 YFSETQ. CDR3 length: 14 residues. The CDR3 spells CASSAGQGDYGYTF. DNA of the CDR3: TGCGCCAGCAGCGCCGGACAGGGCGACTATGGCTACACCTTC. The full variable domain, with the rest looked up from reference TRBV5-1 and TRBJ1-2, is KAGVTQTPRYLIKTRGQQVTLSCSPISGHRSVSWYQQTPGQGLQFLFEYFSETQRNKGNFPGRFSGRQFSNSRSEMNVSTLELGDSALYLCASSAGQGDYGYTFGSGTRLTVV.

The table lists this clone with a few counts. This chain links TRBV7-6 with TRBJ2-5; 10 bases agree with TRBD1. The CDR3 length is 15 residues. The germline CDR1 and CDR2 sequences are SGHVS and FNYEAQ. V was pared by 4 bases and J by 5 bases, with 7 bases of the junction left unmatched. The CDR3 DNA sequence: TGTGCCAGCAGCTCAGAAGGGACAGGGGTCGAGACCCAGTACTTC. Translating it yields CASSSEGTGVETQYF.

J is TRBJ1-1 and V is TRBV28, with D unresolved. Germline lookup yields CDR1 MDHEN and CDR2 SYDVKM. The CDR3 extends over 15 amino acids. V was shortened by 5 bases and J by 4 bases, with 17 bases between the two germline ends. CDR3 loop: CASSLRLLRATEAFF. The DNA of the CDR3 is TGTGCCAGCAGTCTCCGACTCCTTCGTGCCACTGAAGCTTTCTTT. Together with reference TRBV28 and TRBJ1-1, the CDR3 gives the full variable domain: DVKVTQSSRYLVKRTGEKVFLECVQDMDHENMFWYRQDPGLGLRLIYFSYDVKMKEKGDIPEGYSVSREKKERFSLILESASTNQTSMYLCASSLRLLRATEAFFGQGTRLTVV.

The V call is TRBV6-5, the J call TRBJ1-2, with TRBD1 identical over 8 bases. The CDR3 spans 14 residues. Germline CDR1 reads MNHEY; CDR2 reads SVGAGI. The ends lost 1 base at V and 7 bases at J; junction bases unmatched: 5. CDR3 amino acids: CASSYLAGGTGYTF. The CDR3 nucleotides read TGTGCCAGCAGTTACTTGGCAGGGGGCACTGGCTACACCTTC.

The V gene is TRBV28, the J gene TRBJ1-5; D is ambiguous. The CDR3 sequence is 17 residues long. Looked up from germline, CDR1 is MDHEN and CDR2 is SYDVKM. The V end was cut by 8 bases, the J end by 0 bases, with 20 bases between. In nucleotides, the CDR3 is TGTGCCAGCCGAGGAAACTCCCCCCCGTATAGCAATCAGCCCCAGCATTTT. Translating it yields CASRGNSPPYSNQPQHF.

This chain links TRBV27 with TRBJ1-1; TRBD1 matches at 10 bases. The germline CDR1 and CDR2 sequences are MNHEY and SMNVEV (reference sequence). The CDR3 has 16 amino acids. The V gene end was trimmed by 3 bases and the J gene end by 0 bases; junction bases not matched to a gene: 4. CDR3 bases: TGTGCCAGCAGTTTTAGGGGGACAGGGGTGAACACTGAAGCTTTCTTT. It translates to CASSFRGTGVNTEAFF.

This chain joins TRBV29-1 and TRBJ1-1, with D possibly TRBD1 on 5 matching bases. Germline V gene data show CDR1 as SQVTM and CDR2 as ANQGSEA. CDR3 length: 12 residues. Trimming stripped 6 bases from V and 4 bases from J, with 12 bases between. The CDR3: CSVDGQRTEAFF. The CDR3 DNA is TGCAGCGTCGATGGACAACGCACTGAAGCTTTCTTT.

The chain uses TRBV7-9 and TRBJ2-1, with 11 bases lining up with TRBD2. The junction had 10 bases not matched to a gene; V was cut back by 5 bases and J by 7 bases. Germline values: CDR1 SEHNR, CDR2 FQNEAQ (reference sequence). The CDR3 has 16 residues. This chain's CDR3 is CASSPRLAGHGNEQFF. Written as DNA, the CDR3 is TGTGCCAGCAGCCCCCGACTAGCGGGACACGGAAATGAGCAGTTCTTC.

The chain joins TRBV28 to TRBJ1-1; tentative D call: TRBD1 (6 bases). From germline, CDR1 is MDHEN and CDR2 SYDVKM. This CDR3 spans 13 amino acids. Trimming pared 6 bases from V and 3 bases from J, leaving 11 bases between. The CDR3 nucleotides read TGTGCCAGCAGGGGAGGGGGGCACACTGAAGCTTTCTTT. It specifies CASRGGGHTEAFF.

The rearrangement links TRBV5-4 to TRBJ2-1, with 7 bases that match TRBD2. CDR3 length: 14 residues. Trimming at V came to 0 bases and at J to 8 bases, leaving 5 bases not matched to a gene. The germline V gene has CDR1 SGHNT and CDR2 YYREEE (reference sequence). The CDR3 bases are TGTGCCAGCAGCTTGGGGACTAGTTTGGATGAGCAGTTCTTC. Protein product: CASSLGTSLDEQFF.

The chain has TRBV29-1 and TRBJ1-1; D might be TRBD1 (5 bases). CDR3 length equals 14 residues. The V end was cut by 5 bases, the J end by 0 bases, with 13 bases between. Germline V gives CDR1 SQVTM, CDR2 ANQGSEA. This CDR3 is CSVYTTDVNTEAFF. The DNA of the CDR3 is TGCAGCGTTTACACGACAGATGTGAACACTGAAGCTTTCTTT.

This chain links TRBV6-1 with TRBJ1-2; 9 nucleotides line up with TRBD1. Germline CDR1 and CDR2: MNHNS and SASEGT. The CDR3 contains 17 residues. Unmatched junction bases numbered 14, after V lost 4 bases and J lost 5 bases. The CDR3 nucleotides read TGTGCCAGCAGTGGAGGGACAGGGTCCCGAGGTCATTATGGCTACACCTTC. Protein sequence: CASSGGTGSRGHYGYTF.

The chain combines TRBV5-6 with TRBJ1-1; no clear D. The germline gives CDR1 SGHDT, CDR2 YYEEEE. The CDR3 runs 15 residues. Trimming cost V 0 bases and J 1 base, with 10 bases left between them. The DNA of the CDR3 is TGTGCCAGCAGCTTGGACGTCAAAGCGAACACTGAAGCTTTCTTT. Encoded protein: CASSLDVKANTEAFF. The full variable domain, in which reference TRBV5-6 and TRBJ1-1 provide the parts outside the CDR3, is DAGVTQSPTHLIKTRGQQVTLRCSPKSGHDTVSWYQQALGQGPQFIFQYYEEEERQRGNFPDRFSGHQFPNYSSELNVNALLLGDSALYLCASSLDVKANTEAFFGQGTRLTVV.

This clone showed up just a few times. The chain carries TRBV2 and TRBJ1-6; D is unclear. This CDR3 has 14 amino acids. Germline loops: CDR1 SNHLY, CDR2 FYNNEI. V was cut by 7 bases and J by 2 bases, with 9 bases left in between. The CDR3 DNA follows: TGTGCCAGCACGCGGGCAGCCTATAATTCACCCCTCCACTTT. Its protein is CASTRAAYNSPLHF. Filled out from reference TRBV2 and TRBJ1-6, the complete variable domain reads EPEVTQTPSHQVTQMGQEVILRCVPISNHLYFYWYRQILGQKVEFLVSFYNNEISEKSEIFDDQFSVERPDGSNFTLKIRSTKLEDSAMYFCASTRAAYNSPLHFGNGTRLTVT.

This clone was found a few times. The chain employs TRBV11-3 and TRBJ2-1; tentative D call: TRBD2 (5 bases). The CDR3 runs 14 residues. The V gene lost 5 bases and the J gene lost 10 bases, with 18 bases spanning the gap. Per the germline V gene, CDR1 is SGHNT and CDR2 is YENEEA. CDR3 nucleotide sequence: TGTGCCAGCAGCACCCGGGGTACCGCCAGAGAGCAGTTCTTC. Protein sequence: CASSTRGTAREQFF.

The rearrangement links TRBV9 to TRBJ2-3, with no clear D. The CDR3 is 17 residues long. Trimming removed 0 bases from V and 4 bases from J, with 18 bases in between. Germline CDR1 is SGDLS and CDR2 is YYNGEE. The CDR3 sequence is CASSVAGYGGGSDTQYF. CDR3 DNA sequence: TGTGCCAGCAGCGTAGCTGGTTACGGCGGTGGATCAGATACGCAGTATTTT. Using reference TRBV9 and TRBJ2-3 for the parts outside the CDR3, the full variable domain is DSGVTQTPKHLITATGQRVTLRCSPRSGDLSVYWYQQSLDQGLQFLIQYYNGEERAKGNILERFSAQQFPDLHSELNLSSLELGDSALYFCASSVAGYGGGSDTQYFGPGTRLTVL.

The V gene is TRBV29-1, the J gene TRBJ2-5, with 7 bases fitting TRBD1. Germline V gene data show CDR1 as SQVTM and CDR2 as ANQGSEA. Trimming took 7 bases from V and 4 from J; bases not matched to a gene: 6. The CDR3 covers 12 residues. CDR3 DNA sequence: TGCAGCGAGGTACAGGGGACAGAGACCCAGTACTTC. Translated, it gives CSEVQGTETQYF.

This clone came up a few times. This chain links TRBV4-1 with TRBJ2-5, with 9 bases matching TRBD2. The V gene end was trimmed by 1 base and the J gene end by 4 bases; junction bases not matched to a gene: 7. Germline CDR1 is MGHRA and CDR2 is YSYEKL. CDR3 size: 16 residues. The CDR3 region has the DNA TGCGCCAGCAGCCAAGTAGGGCTAGCGGGAAGAGAGACCCAGTACTTC. Its translation is CASSQVGLAGRETQYF.

The chain links TRBV29-1 to TRBJ1-5, with 8 bases that match TRBD1. Germline CDR1 reads SQVTM; CDR2 reads ANQGSEA. The CDR3 has 14 residues. V trimming: 7 bases; J trimming: 4 bases; junction bases outside the gene matches: 9. CDR3 protein: CSAGTGKANQPQHF. In DNA form, the CDR3 reads TGCAGCGCCGGGACAGGAAAGGCGAATCAGCCCCAGCATTTT. The full variable domain, with the rest looked up from reference TRBV29-1 and TRBJ1-5, is SAVISQKPSRDICQRGTSLTIQCQVDSQVTMMFWYRQQPGQSLTLIATANQGSEATYESGFVIDKFPISRPNLTFSTLTVSNMSPEDSSIYLCSAGTGKANQPQHFGDGTRLSIL.

This clone appeared a single time. The chain couples TRBV4-1 to TRBJ1-3; tentatively, D is TRBD1 (6 bases). CDR3 length: 16 amino acids. V dropped 0 bases and J dropped 0 bases, with 9 bases sitting between them. CDR1 MGHRA and CDR2 YSYEKL come from the germline V gene. The CDR3 DNA reads TGCGCCAGCAGCCAAGACGCAGGGGCCTCTGGAAACACCATATATTTT. This codes for CASSQDAGASGNTIYF.

The CDR3: CASSKSAPPSAYEQYV. CDR3 DNA: TGTGCCAGCAGCAAATCAGCTCCACCTAGCGCCTACGAGCAGTACGTC. The chain is built from TRBV21-1 and TRBJ2-7; TRBD2 is taken as the D call from the table, unchecked against the DNA. TRBV21-1 is a pseudogene segment. The CDR3 is made up of 16 amino acids.

The chain combines TRBV5-8 with TRBJ2-1; 9 nucleotides agree with TRBD2. The CDR3 loop spans 15 amino acids. Germline V gene sequence: CDR1 SGHTS, CDR2 YDEGEE. The V gene end was trimmed by 0 bases and the J gene end by 4 bases; junction bases not matched to a gene: 2. The chain's CDR3 is CASSLGLAEYNEQFF. CDR3 DNA sequence: TGTGCCAGCAGCTTGGGACTAGCGGAATACAATGAGCAGTTCTTC.

The CDR3 sequence: CASRQTVSYEQYV. For the CDR3, the DNA is TGTGCCAGCAGGCAGACAGTCTCCTACGAGCAGTACGTC. The rearrangement links TRBV21-1 to TRBJ2-7; the listed D gene, TRBD1, was not tested against the DNA. TRBV21-1 is flagged as a pseudogene. The CDR3 sequence is 13 residues long.

The chain uses TRBV7-2 and TRBJ1-4, with unresolved D. The CDR3 extends over 14 amino acids. CDR1 is SGHTA and CDR2 is FQGNSA in the germline V gene. V was trimmed by 5 bases and J by 10 bases, leaving 17 bases between them. The CDR3 region is CASSLDRFAGKLFF. CDR3 coding DNA: TGTGCCAGCAGCCTCGACCGATTTGCGGGAAAACTGTTTTTT.

The rearrangement uses TRBV5-1 and TRBJ2-2, with D perhaps TRBD2 (5 bases). CDR3 length equals 15 residues. Germline loops: CDR1 SGHRS, CDR2 YFSETQ. Trimming shortened V by 0 bases and J by 1 base, and 7 bases separated the two germline ends. The CDR3 protein is CASSLESGNTGELFF. Here the CDR3 DNA reads TGCGCCAGCAGCTTGGAAAGCGGGAACACCGGGGAGCTGTTTTTT.

The chain has TRBV19 and TRBJ1-2; 8 bases fit TRBD1. Germline CDR1 and CDR2: LNHDA and SQIVND (reference sequence). CDR3 length equals 16 residues. Unmatched junction bases numbered 13, after V lost 6 bases and J lost 4 bases. The CDR3 bases are TGTGCCAGTAGGGGACAGGTTAGGGGCCAAGGCTATGGCTACACCTTC. Amino acids: CASRGQVRGQGYGYTF.

For this clone: At one end the junction does not follow the germline gene, possibly because of a read error. The chain links TRBV9 to TRBJ2-2, with 9 positions matching TRBD2. Germline assignment: CDR1 SGDLS and CDR2 YYNGEE. There are 15 residues in the CDR3. CDR3 sequence: CASSVAGDLTGELFF. The CDR3 region has the DNA TGTGCCAGCAGTGTAGCGGGAGATCTCACCGGGGAGCTGTTTTTT.